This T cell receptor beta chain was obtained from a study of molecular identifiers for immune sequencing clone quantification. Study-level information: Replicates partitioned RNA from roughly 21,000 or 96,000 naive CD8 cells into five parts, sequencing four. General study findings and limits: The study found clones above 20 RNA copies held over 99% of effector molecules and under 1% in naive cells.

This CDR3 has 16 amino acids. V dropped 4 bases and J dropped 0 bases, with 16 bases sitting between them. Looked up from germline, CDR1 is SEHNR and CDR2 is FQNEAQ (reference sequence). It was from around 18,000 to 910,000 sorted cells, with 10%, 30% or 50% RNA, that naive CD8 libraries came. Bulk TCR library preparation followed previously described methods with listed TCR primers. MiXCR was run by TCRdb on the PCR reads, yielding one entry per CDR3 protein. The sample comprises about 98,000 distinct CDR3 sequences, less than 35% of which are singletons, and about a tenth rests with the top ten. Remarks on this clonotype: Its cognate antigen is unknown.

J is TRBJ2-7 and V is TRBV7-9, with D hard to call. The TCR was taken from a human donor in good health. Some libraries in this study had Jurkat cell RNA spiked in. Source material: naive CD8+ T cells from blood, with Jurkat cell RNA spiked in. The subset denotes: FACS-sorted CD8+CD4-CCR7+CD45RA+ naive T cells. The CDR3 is CASSSGGGPISYEQYF. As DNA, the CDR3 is TGTGCCAGCAGCTCAGGCGGCGGACCCATCTCCTACGAGCAGTACTTC.